These T cell receptor beta chains were read from a single sample in a study of T cell responses to AZD1222 COVID-19 vaccine. Data came from immunoSEQ multiplex PCR; TCRdb stores just in-frame clones and leaves some out. Here the sample spans under 140,000 clones, roughly 85% being singletons. The sample here was peripheral blood, taken on day 0 of AZD1222 vaccination. These receptors came from an adult in good health. Each CDR3 is given with its conserved first and last residue. A D gene is named only where the DNA matches it firmly. Part of the rows lack a size; the others show once, few, many or a class for expanded clones.

V gene	D gene	clone size	J gene	CDR3 protein	CDR3 DNA
TRBV7-2	.	.	TRBJ2-6	CASSLAHSQGMGGANVLTF	TGTGCCAGCAGCTTAGCGCACTCGCAGGGGATGGGTGGGGCCAACGTCCTGACTTTC
TRBV9	TRBD2	.	TRBJ2-2	CASSVDLGGHLNTGELFF	TGTGCCAGCAGCGTAGATCTGGGAGGGCACTTGAACACCGGGGAGCTGTTTTTT
TRBV28	.	.	TRBJ1-3	CASTPTAVSGNTIYF	TGTGCCAGCACCCCCACAGCGGTCTCTGGAAACACCATATATTTT
TRBV19	.	few	TRBJ1-5	CASSTDSNYQPQHF	TGTGCCAGTAGTACGGACAGTAATTATCAGCCCCAGCATTTT
TRBV2	.	.	TRBJ1-5	CASNPVNSNQPQHF	TGTGCCAGCAACCCGGTTAATAGCAATCAGCCCCAGCATTTT
TRBV5-1	.	once	TRBJ2-2	CASSFGSAGELFF	TGCGCCAGCAGCTTCGGGAGCGCCGGGGAGCTGTTTTTT
TRBV3-1/TRBV3-2	.	.	TRBJ1-6	CASSQDGQGRYSPLHF	TGTGCCAGCAGCCAAGATGGGCAAGGCCGGTACTCACCCCTCCACTTT
TRBV21-1	.	.	TRBJ2-1	CASINRGNEQFF	TGTGCCAGCATCAATAGGGGAAATGAGCAGTTCTTC
TRBV7-8	.	.	TRBJ1-5	CASSLETVGNQPQHF	TGTGCCAGCAGCTTAGAGACAGTTGGCAATCAGCCCCAGCATTTT
TRBV12-3/TRBV12-4	.	.	TRBJ2-3	CASSAGSTDTQYF	TGTGCCAGCAGCGCCGGAAGCACAGATACGCAGTATTTT
TRBV30	.	.	TRBJ1-4	CAWSEGRTGEKLFF	TGTGCCTGGAGCGAGGGACGAACGGGGGAAAAACTGTTTTTT
TRBV30	.	.	TRBJ2-7	CAWSVLGTYEQYF	TGTGCCTGGAGTGTACTGGGAACCTACGAGCAGTACTTC
TRBV7-8	TRBD2	.	TRBJ2-2	CASSLSAKAGATGELFF	TGTGCCAGCAGCTTATCGGCCAAAGCGGGGGCAACCGGGGAGCTGTTTTTT
TRBV19	.	few	TRBJ1-3	CASRGVDQISGNTIYF	TGTGCCAGTAGAGGAGTGGACCAGATCTCTGGAAACACCATATATTTT
TRBV9	TRBD1	.	TRBJ2-7	CASSLHRQGLFYEQYF	TGTGCCAGCAGCCTACACCGACAGGGTCTCTTTTACGAGCAGTACTTC
TRBV10-1	.	.	TRBJ1-5	CATFPHSLLGQPQHF	TGCGCCACCTTCCCTCATTCCCTGCTAGGACAGCCCCAGCATTTT
TRBV7-2	.	.	TRBJ1-5	CASRATGVNQPQHF	TGTGCCAGCAGGGCGACAGGAGTGAATCAGCCCCAGCATTTT
TRBV19	.	.	TRBJ2-2	CASSIKGSDTGELFF	TGTGCCAGTAGTATAAAAGGGTCGGACACCGGGGAGCTGTTTTTT
TRBV3-1/TRBV3-2	.	few	TRBJ2-7	CASSQDSAVRSYEQYF	TGTGCCAGCAGCCAAGACTCAGCGGTCCGCTCCTACGAGCAGTACTTC
TRBV19	.	.	TRBJ1-5	CASSATLLGNQPQHF	TGTGCCAGTAGTGCCACCCTTTTGGGCAATCAGCCCCAGCATTTT
TRBV7-6	TRBD1	.	TRBJ2-5	CASSLKTGAPRNGETQYF	TGTGCCAGCAGCTTAAAAACAGGGGCCCCTAGGAACGGAGAGACCCAGTACTTC
TRBV18	.	.	TRBJ1-1	CASSPGSPNTEAFF	TGTGCCAGCTCACCAGGGAGTCCAAACACTGAAGCTTTCTTT
TRBV6-1	.	.	TRBJ1-1	CASSERTGGVTEAFF	TGTGCCAGCAGTGAACGGACGGGTGGGGTCACTGAAGCTTTCTTT
TRBV3-1/TRBV3-2	.	once	TRBJ1-2	CASRLSLSLLREDYGYTF	TGTGCCAGCAGACTCTCCCTGTCCCTCCTCCGGGAGGACTATGGCTACACCTTC
TRBV29-1	.	.	TRBJ2-1	CSLSGSYNEQFF	TGCAGCCTCAGCGGATCCTACAATGAGCAGTTCTTC
TRBV6-2/TRBV6-3	.	.	TRBJ1-1	CASSYPRLAGYTEAFF	TGTGCCAGCAGTTACCCGAGGCTCGCAGGGTACACTGAAGCTTTCTTT
TRBV4-1	TRBD1	.	TRBJ1-3	CASSPRQGDLEPIYF	TGCGCCAGCAGCCCCCGACAGGGGGATTTGGAACCCATATATTTT